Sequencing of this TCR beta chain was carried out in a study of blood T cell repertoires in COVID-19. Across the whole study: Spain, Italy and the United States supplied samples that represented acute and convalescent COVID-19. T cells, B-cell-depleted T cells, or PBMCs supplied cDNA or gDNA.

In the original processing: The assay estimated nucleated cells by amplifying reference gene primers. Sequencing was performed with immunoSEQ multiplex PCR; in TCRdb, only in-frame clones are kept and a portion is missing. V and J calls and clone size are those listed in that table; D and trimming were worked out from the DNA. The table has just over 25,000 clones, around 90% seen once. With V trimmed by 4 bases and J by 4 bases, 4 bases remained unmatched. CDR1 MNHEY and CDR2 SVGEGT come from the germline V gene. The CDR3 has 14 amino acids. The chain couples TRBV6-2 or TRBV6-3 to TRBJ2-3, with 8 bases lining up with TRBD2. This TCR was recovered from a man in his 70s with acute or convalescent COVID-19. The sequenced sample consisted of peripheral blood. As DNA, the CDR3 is TGTGCCAGCAGTTTCCTAGCGGGCGCAGATACGCAGTATTTT. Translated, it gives CASSFLAGADTQYF.